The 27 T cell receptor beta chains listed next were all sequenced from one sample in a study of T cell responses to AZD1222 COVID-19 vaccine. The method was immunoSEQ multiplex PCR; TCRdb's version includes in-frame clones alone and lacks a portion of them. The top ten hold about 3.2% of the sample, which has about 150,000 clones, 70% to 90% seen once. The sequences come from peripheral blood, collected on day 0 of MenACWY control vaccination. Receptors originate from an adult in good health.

This chain's CDR3 is CASSLTGDNQPQHF. In DNA, the CDR3 is TGTGCCAGCAGCCTGACAGGGGACAATCAGCCCCAGCATTTT. This sequence joins TRBV4-2 and TRBJ1-5, with 8 nucleotides matching TRBD1. CDR3 length equals 14 residues. V lost 4 bases, J lost 3 bases, and 2 bases stayed unmatched. Germline V gene data show CDR1 as LGHNA and CDR2 as YNFKEQ.

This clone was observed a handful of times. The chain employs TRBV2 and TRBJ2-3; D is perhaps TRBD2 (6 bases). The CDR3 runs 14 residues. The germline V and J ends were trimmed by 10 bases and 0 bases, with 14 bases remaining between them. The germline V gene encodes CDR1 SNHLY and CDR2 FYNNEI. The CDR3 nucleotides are TGTGCCACCCAAGGGAGCGGGAGCACAGATACGCAGTATTTT. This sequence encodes CATQGSGSTDTQYF.

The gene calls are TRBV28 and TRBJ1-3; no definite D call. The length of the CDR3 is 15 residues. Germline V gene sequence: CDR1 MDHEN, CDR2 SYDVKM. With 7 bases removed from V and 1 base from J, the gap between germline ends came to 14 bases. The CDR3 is CASTPPPGSGNTIYF. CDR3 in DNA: TGTGCCAGCACCCCTCCCCCGGGGTCTGGAAACACCATATATTTT.

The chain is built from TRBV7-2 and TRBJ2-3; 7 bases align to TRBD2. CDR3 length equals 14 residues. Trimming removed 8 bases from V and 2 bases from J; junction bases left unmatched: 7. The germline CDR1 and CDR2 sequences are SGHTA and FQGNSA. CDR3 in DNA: TGTGCCAGCCAGATAGCGGGTTACACAGATACGCAGTATTTT. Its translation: CASQIAGYTDTQYF.

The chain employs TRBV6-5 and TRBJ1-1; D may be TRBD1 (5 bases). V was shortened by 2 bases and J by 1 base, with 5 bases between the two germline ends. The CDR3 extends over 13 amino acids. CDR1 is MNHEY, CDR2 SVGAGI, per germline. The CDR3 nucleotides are TGTGCCAGCAGTTACGACAGGAACACTGAAGCTTTCTTT. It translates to CASSYDRNTEAFF.

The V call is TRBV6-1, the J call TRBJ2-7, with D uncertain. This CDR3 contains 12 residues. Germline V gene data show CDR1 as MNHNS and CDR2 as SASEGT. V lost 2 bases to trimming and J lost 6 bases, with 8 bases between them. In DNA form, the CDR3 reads TGTGCCAGCAGTGAATTGTTCTTCGAGCAGTACTTC. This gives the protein CASSELFFEQYF.

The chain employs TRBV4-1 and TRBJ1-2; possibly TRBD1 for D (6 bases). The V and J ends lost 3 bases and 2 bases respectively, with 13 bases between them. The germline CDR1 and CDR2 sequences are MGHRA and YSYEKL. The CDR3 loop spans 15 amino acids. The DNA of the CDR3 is TGCGCCAGCAGCCAGGACCAAACAGGGAACTATGGCTACACCTTC. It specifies CASSQDQTGNYGYTF.

The CDR3 is CASSLPAGLVSTDTQYF. For the CDR3, the DNA is TGTGCCAGCAGCTTACCCGCGGGACTAGTCAGCACAGATACGCAGTATTTT. The V and J genes are TRBV11-3 and TRBJ2-3; 8 bases agree with TRBD2. Germline trimming cut 2 bases from V and 0 bases from J; bases unmatched to any gene: 7. Germline loops: CDR1 SGHNT, CDR2 YENEEA. CDR3 length: 17 amino acids.

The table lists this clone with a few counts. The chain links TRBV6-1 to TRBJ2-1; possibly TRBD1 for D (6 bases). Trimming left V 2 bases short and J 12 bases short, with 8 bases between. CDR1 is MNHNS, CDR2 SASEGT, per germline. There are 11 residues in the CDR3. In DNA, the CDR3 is TGTGCCAGCAGTGAAAGGGGGACGCAGTTCTTC. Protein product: CASSERGTQFF.

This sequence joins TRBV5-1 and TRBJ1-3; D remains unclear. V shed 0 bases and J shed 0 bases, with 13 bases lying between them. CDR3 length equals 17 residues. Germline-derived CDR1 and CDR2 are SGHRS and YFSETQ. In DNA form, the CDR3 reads TGCGCCAGCAGCTTGGGGGGTGCGGAAGTCTCTGGAAACACCATATATTTT. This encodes CASSLGGAEVSGNTIYF.

This chain's CDR3 is CAIRGDRASTSEAFF. Written as DNA, the CDR3 is TGTGCCATCAGAGGGGACAGGGCCTCAACTTCTGAAGCTTTCTTT. The rearrangement uses TRBV10-3 and TRBJ1-1; 9 positions agree with TRBD1. With V trimmed by 6 bases and J by 6 bases, 11 bases remained unmatched. The CDR3 covers 15 residues. The germline CDR1 and CDR2 sequences are ENHRY and SYGVKD.

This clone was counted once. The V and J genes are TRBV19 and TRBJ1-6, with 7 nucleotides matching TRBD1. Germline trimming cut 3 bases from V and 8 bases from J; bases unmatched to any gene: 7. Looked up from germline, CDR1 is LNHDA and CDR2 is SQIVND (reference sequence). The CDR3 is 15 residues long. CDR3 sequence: CASSIRIGTDSPLHF. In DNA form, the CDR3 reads TGTGCCAGTAGTATCAGGATAGGGACAGATTCACCCCTCCACTTT.

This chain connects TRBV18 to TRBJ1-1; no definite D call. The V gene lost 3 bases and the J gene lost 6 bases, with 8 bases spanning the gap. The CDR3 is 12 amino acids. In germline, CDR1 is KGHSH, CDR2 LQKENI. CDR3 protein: CASSPPVAEAFF. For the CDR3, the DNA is TGTGCCAGCTCACCCCCGGTCGCTGAAGCTTTCTTT.

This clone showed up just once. The CDR3 spells CASSSEETGQTGKLFF. CDR3 in DNA: TGTGCCAGCAGCTCCGAGGAAACGGGACAGACGGGAAAACTGTTTTTT. The gene calls are TRBV7-2 and TRBJ1-4; 7 nucleotides match TRBD1. V shed 4 bases and J 10 bases; nucleotides not matched to a gene: 15. CDR3 size: 16 residues. Germline loops: CDR1 SGHTA, CDR2 FQGNSA.

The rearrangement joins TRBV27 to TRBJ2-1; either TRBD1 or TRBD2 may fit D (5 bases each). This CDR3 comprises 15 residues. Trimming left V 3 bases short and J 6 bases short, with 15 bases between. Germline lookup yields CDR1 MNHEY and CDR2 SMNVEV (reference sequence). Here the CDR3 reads CASSFRGLGRNEQFF. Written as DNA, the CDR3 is TGTGCCAGCAGTTTTCGGGGCTTAGGGCGCAATGAGCAGTTCTTC.

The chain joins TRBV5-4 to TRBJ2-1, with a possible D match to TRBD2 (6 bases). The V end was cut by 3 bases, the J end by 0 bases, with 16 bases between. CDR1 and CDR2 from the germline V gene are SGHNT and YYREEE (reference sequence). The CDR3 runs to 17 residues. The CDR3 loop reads CASSSPSVLSSYNEQFF. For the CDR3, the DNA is TGTGCCAGCAGCTCCCCTAGCGTTTTGAGCTCCTACAATGAGCAGTTCTTC.

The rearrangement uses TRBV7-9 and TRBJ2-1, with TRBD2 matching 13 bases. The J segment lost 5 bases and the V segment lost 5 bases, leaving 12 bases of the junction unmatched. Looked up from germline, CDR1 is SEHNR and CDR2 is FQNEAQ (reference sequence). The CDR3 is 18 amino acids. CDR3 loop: CASSQPLLAGGAHNEQFF. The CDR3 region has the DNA TGTGCCAGCAGCCAGCCCCTACTAGCGGGGGGGGCCCACAATGAGCAGTTCTTC.

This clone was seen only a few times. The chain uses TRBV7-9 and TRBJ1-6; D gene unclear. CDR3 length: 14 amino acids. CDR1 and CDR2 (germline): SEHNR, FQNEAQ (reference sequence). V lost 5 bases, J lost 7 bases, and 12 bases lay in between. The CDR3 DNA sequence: TGTGCCAGCAGCCCACCATTAGGGAATTCACCCCTCCACTTT. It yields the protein CASSPPLGNSPLHF. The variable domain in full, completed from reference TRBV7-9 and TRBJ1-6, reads DTGVSQNPRHKITKRGQNVTFRCDPISEHNRLYWYRQTLGQGPEFLTYFQNEAQLEKSRLLSDRFSAERPKGSFSTLEIQRTEQGDSAMYLCASSPPLGNSPLHFGNGTRLTVT.

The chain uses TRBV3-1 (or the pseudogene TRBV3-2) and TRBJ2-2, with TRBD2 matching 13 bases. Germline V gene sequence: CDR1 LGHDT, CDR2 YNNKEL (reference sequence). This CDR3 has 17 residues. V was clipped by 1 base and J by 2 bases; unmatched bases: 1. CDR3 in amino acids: CASSQGGLAGNTGELFF. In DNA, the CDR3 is TGTGCCAGCAGCCAAGGGGGACTAGCGGGAAACACCGGGGAGCTGTTTTTT.

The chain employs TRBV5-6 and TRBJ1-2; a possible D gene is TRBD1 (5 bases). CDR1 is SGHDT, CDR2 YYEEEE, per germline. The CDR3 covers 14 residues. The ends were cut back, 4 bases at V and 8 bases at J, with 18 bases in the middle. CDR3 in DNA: TGTGCCAGCAGCCGATACGGGACCTTGGGGGGCTACACCTTC. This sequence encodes CASSRYGTLGGYTF.

Written as DNA, the CDR3 is TGTGCCAGCAGTGAAGCTGCGGGGGGCGAAAAACTGTTTTTT. Its protein is CASSEAAGGEKLFF. The chain uses TRBV6-1 and TRBJ1-4; the D gene is possibly TRBD1 (6 bases). Trimming pared 0 bases from V and 8 bases from J, leaving 10 bases between. The CDR3 length is 14 residues. Germline CDR1 is MNHNS and CDR2 is SASEGT.

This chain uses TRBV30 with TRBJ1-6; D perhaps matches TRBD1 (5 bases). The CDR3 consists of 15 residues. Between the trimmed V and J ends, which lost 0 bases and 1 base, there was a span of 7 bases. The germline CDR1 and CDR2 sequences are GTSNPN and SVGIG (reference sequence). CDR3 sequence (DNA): TGTGCCTGGAGTGTAGGGGAGTCCTATAATTCACCCCTCCACTTT. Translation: CAWSVGESYNSPLHF.

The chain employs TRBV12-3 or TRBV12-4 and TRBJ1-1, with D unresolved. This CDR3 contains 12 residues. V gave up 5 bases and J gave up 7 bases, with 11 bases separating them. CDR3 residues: CASSITVFEAFF. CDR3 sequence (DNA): TGTGCCAGCAGTATTACAGTGTTTGAAGCTTTCTTT.

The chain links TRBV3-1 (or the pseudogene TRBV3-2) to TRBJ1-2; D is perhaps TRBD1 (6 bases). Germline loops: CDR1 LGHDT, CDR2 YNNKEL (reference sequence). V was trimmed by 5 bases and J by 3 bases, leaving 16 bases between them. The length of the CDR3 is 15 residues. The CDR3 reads CASSSKYREDYGYTF. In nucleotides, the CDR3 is TGTGCCAGCAGCTCAAAGTACAGGGAGGACTATGGCTACACCTTC.

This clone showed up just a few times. For the CDR3, the DNA is TGTGCCAGCAGCGTCGGGGGGTTTGGTGGCTACACCTTC. It specifies CASSVGGFGGYTF. The chain couples TRBV7-8 to TRBJ1-2; D might be TRBD1 (5 bases). Germline CDR1 and CDR2: SGHVS and FQNEAQ. The V and J ends lost 5 bases and 7 bases respectively, with 14 bases between them. This CDR3 spans 13 amino acids.

The CDR3 DNA is TGTGCCACCAGTGACCCGGGACTAGCGGGAGGTTTTGATGAGCAGTTCTTC. Encoded protein: CATSDPGLAGGFDEQFF. The chain has TRBV24-1 and TRBJ2-1; 15 bases match TRBD2. Germline V gene data show CDR1 as KGHDR and CDR2 as SFDVKD. There are 17 residues in the CDR3. V shed 4 bases, J shed 8 bases, and the junction held 8 bases outside the gene matches.

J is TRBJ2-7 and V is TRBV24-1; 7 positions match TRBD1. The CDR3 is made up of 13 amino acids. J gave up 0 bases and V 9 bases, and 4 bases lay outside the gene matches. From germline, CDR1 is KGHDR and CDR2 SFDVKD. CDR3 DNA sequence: TGTGCCACCGAGGGGGCAGACTCCTACGAGCAGTACTTC. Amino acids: CATEGADSYEQYF.